The rows below give T cell receptor beta chains drawn from one sample of a study of sequential checkpoint blockade in melanoma. The method was immunoSEQ multiplex PCR; TCRdb's version includes in-frame clones alone and lacks a portion of them. The sample lists about 3,600 clones, about a third occurring once. The input for sequencing was tumor tissue (inferred from file names), taken from a patient given nivolumab and ipilimumab in sequence. The receptors here all came from a human donor with melanoma. CDR3s leave out the opening cysteine and the closing phenylalanine or tryptophan. Clone size is not always given. Where it is, it says once, few, many or a class for expanded clones.

clone size: few
V gene: TRBV5-1
J gene: TRBJ1-1
CDR3 protein: ASSPPTMGLNTEAF

clone size: few
V gene: TRBV11-3
J gene: TRBJ2-2
CDR3 protein: ASSRQTGLTGELF

clone size: NA
V gene: TRBV6-8
J gene: TRBJ1-1
CDR3 protein: ASSYSLGQSEAF

clone size: NA
V gene: TRBV10-2
J gene: TRBJ2-3
CDR3 protein: ASSLGVDTQY

clone size: NA
V gene: TRBV14
J gene: TRBJ2-2
CDR3 protein: ASSQGQVEAELF

clone size: NA
V gene: TRBV28
J gene: TRBJ2-2
CDR3 protein: ATLGWEKGAGELF

clone size: NA
V gene: TRBV4-1
J gene: TRBJ2-1
CDR3 protein: ASSQGGTSGSLNEQF

clone size: few
V gene: TRBV19
J gene: TRBJ2-4
CDR3 protein: ASSMGTVDIQY

clone size: many
V gene: TRBV11-3
J gene: TRBJ1-2
CDR3 protein: ASSIRGELYGYT

clone size: few
V gene: TRBV4-1
J gene: TRBJ2-7
CDR3 protein: ASSQEPGDRAEQY

clone size: medium-sized
V gene: TRBV11-3
J gene: TRBJ2-7
CDR3 protein: ASSLDRGTYEQY

clone size: NA
V gene: TRBV30
J gene: TRBJ1-3
CDR3 protein: AWSGQGGNTIY

clone size: NA
V gene: TRBV28
J gene: TRBJ1-1
CDR3 protein: ASSTRGQGRAEAF

clone size: NA
V gene: TRBV5-1
J gene: TRBJ2-4
CDR3 protein: ASSPSGRGKDDIQY

clone size: NA
V gene: TRBV7-6
J gene: TRBJ1-2
CDR3 protein: ASSLTTGDYGYT

clone size: NA
V gene: TRBV6-8
J gene: TRBJ2-3
CDR3 protein: ASSRENTDTQY

clone size: few
V gene: TRBV11-3
J gene: TRBJ2-1
CDR3 protein: ASSLATGPGPTDEQF

clone size: few
V gene: TRBV27
J gene: TRBJ1-3
CDR3 protein: ASSSPGDPGNTIY

clone size: NA
V gene: TRBV14
J gene: TRBJ1-2
CDR3 protein: ASSRVTEFYGYT

clone size: NA
V gene: TRBV30
J gene: TRBJ2-3
CDR3 protein: AWTRLGASGTGGQY

clone size: NA
V gene: TRBV9
J gene: TRBJ2-7
CDR3 protein: ASSLYGGSGYEQY

clone size: few
V gene: TRBV7-4
J gene: TRBJ1-1
CDR3 protein: ASSLSSGAEAF

clone size: NA
V gene: TRBV10-2
J gene: TRBJ2-7
CDR3 protein: ASLVDYTYEQY

clone size: large
V gene: TRBV7-2
J gene: TRBJ1-5
CDR3 protein: ASSMDRGQPQH

clone size: large
V gene: TRBV9
J gene: TRBJ2-3
CDR3 protein: ASSVSSLAADTQY

clone size: few
V gene: TRBV1
J gene: TRBJ1-1
CDR3 protein: ASSPGSGWDTEAF

clone size: few
V gene: TRBV28
J gene: TRBJ1-1
CDR3 protein: ASSLGDGERAF

clone size: NA
V gene: TRBV23-1
J gene: TRBJ1-1
CDR3 protein: ASSLPGGTEAF

clone size: NA
V gene: TRBV10-2
J gene: TRBJ1-5
CDR3 protein: ASSRGRNNQPQH

clone size: few
V gene: TRBV9
J gene: TRBJ1-5
CDR3 protein: ASTVLGNSNQPQH

clone size: once
V gene: TRBV6-8
J gene: TRBJ2-7
CDR3 protein: ASSSLGGSSYEQY

clone size: medium-sized
V gene: TRBV11-3
J gene: TRBJ2-1
CDR3 protein: ASSLAVGLAPYNEQF

clone size: NA
V gene: TRBV9
J gene: TRBJ1-4
CDR3 protein: ASSVEGVEKLF

clone size: NA
V gene: TRBV9
J gene: TRBJ1-4
CDR3 protein: ASSADSGRYEKLF

clone size: few
V gene: TRBV11-3
J gene: TRBJ1-2
CDR3 protein: ASSLGGVPSDGYT

clone size: NA
V gene: TRBV10-2
J gene: TRBJ1-2
CDR3 protein: ASSGAVRYGYT

clone size: NA
V gene: TRBV5-1
J gene: TRBJ2-2
CDR3 protein: ASSPRENTGELF

clone size: NA
V gene: TRBV5-1
J gene: TRBJ2-5
CDR3 protein: ASSLMAGATQETQY

clone size: NA
V gene: TRBV6-8
J gene: TRBJ2-1
CDR3 protein: ASSVRPGLAGTNNEQF

clone size: NA
V gene: TRBV11-3
J gene: TRBJ2-6
CDR3 protein: ASSLLAGANVLT

clone size: NA
V gene: TRBV6-8
J gene: TRBJ2-2
CDR3 protein: AISLRHADWNGELF

clone size: NA
V gene: TRBV6-8
J gene: TRBJ1-1
CDR3 protein: ASSSPWGGFEAF

clone size: medium-sized
V gene: TRBV6-8
J gene: TRBJ2-7
CDR3 protein: ASSLGPSYEQY

clone size: NA
V gene: TRBV19
J gene: TRBJ2-7
CDR3 protein: ASSRGDDDHVGYEQY

clone size: NA
V gene: TRBV11-3
J gene: TRBJ2-2
CDR3 protein: ASSSQPLAGGLGGELF

clone size: NA
V gene: TRBV7-7
J gene: TRBJ2-2
CDR3 protein: ASSPERRGGYPGELF

clone size: NA
V gene: TRBV4-1
J gene: TRBJ2-1
CDR3 protein: TSSHPSRGGPYNEQF

clone size: few
V gene: TRBV7-4
J gene: TRBJ2-2
CDR3 protein: ASSFQIAGVGPGSTGELF

clone size: NA
V gene: TRBV5-1
J gene: TRBJ1-1
CDR3 protein: ASSLDSAMNTEAF